Sequencing of this TCR beta chain was carried out in a study of shared clonotypes between healthy human individuals. This table comes from immunoSEQ multiplex PCR, and its TCRdb copy is limited to in-frame clones, with some not included. The data show approximately 720,000 clones, approximately 79% seen once. J gave up 5 bases and V 2 bases, and 3 bases lay outside the gene matches. In germline, CDR1 is SQVTM, CDR2 ANQGSEA. The CDR3 has 13 amino acids. This clone came up many times. V and J are TRBV29-1 and TRBJ2-1, with 7 nucleotides matching TRBD1. Sequences were obtained from memory CD4+ T cells sorted from blood. Subset meaning: CD45RA-negative fraction. The receptor comes from a woman aged 25 to 45 in good health. Here the CDR3 DNA reads TGCAGCGTTGAACGGGACAGAAACAATGAGCAGTTCTTC. This sequence encodes CSVERDRNNEQFF.